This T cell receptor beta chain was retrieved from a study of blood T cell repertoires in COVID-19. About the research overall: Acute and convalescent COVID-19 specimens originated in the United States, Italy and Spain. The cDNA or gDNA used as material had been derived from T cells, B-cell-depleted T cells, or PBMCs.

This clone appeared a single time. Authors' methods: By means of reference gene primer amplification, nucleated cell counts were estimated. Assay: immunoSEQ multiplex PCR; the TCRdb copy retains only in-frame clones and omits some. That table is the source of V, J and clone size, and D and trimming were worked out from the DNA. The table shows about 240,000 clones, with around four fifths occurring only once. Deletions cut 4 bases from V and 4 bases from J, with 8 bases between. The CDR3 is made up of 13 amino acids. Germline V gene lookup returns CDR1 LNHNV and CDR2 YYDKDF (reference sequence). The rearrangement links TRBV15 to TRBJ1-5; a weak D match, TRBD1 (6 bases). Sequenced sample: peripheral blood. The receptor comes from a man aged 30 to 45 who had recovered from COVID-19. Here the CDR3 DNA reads TGTGCCACCAGCATCGACAGGAATCAGCCCCAGCATTTT. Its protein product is CATSIDRNQPQHF.